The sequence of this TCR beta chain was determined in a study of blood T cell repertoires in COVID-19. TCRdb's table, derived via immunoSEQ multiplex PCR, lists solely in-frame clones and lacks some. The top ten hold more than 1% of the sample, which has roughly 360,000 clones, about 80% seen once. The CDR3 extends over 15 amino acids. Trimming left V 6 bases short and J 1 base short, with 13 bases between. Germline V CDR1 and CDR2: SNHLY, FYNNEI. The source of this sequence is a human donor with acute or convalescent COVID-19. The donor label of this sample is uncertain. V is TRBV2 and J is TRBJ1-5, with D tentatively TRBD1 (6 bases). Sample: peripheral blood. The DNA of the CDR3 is TGTGCCAGCAGAAACAGGGTTGGGAGCAATCAGCCCCAGCATTTT. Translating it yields CASRNRVGSNQPQHF. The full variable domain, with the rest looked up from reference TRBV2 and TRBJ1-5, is EPEVTQTPSHQVTQMGQEVILRCVPISNHLYFYWYRQILGQKVEFLVSFYNNEISEKSEIFDDQFSVERPDGSNFTLKIRSTKLEDSAMYFCASRNRVGSNQPQHFGDGTRLSIL.